The 25 T cell receptor beta chains reported below all come from one sample, sequenced in a study of breast tumors, draining lymph nodes, adjacent tissues. Axillary draining lymph nodes of breast cancer patients supplied the node samples. One entry per CDR3 protein results from TCRdb running MiXCR on the multiplex PCR reads. Of nearly 110,000 distinct CDR3 sequences in the sample, about 31% were seen once. Sequences were obtained from axillary lymph node tissue. These receptors all come from a female donor with breast cancer. Some clones in this sample may be carry-over from other donors' samples.

Concerning this clonotype itself: A read error may explain this, as a much larger clone is one base away. The chain employs TRBV11-2 and TRBJ2-1, with D perhaps TRBD1 or TRBD2 (5 bases each). This CDR3 has 16 amino acids. Germline values: CDR1 SGHAT, CDR2 FQNNGV. The CDR3 loop is CASSLRGDNSYNEQLF. The CDR3 bases are TGTGCCAGCAGCCTCCGGGGCGACAACTCCTACAATGAGCAGTTGTTC. The full variable domain, completed using reference TRBV11-2 and TRBJ2-1, is EAGVAQSPRYKIIEKRQSVAFWCNPISGHATLYWYQQILGQGPKLLIQFQNNGVVDDSQLPKDRFSAERLKGVDSTLKIQPAKLEDSAVYLCASSLRGDNSYNEQLFGPGTRLTVL.

This clonotype was detected ten times or more. The chain employs TRBV7-2 and TRBJ2-5; D possibly uses TRBD1 or TRBD2 (5 bases each). V was clipped by 5 bases and J by 1 base, with 14 bases between them. CDR1 and CDR2 from the germline V gene are SGHTA and FQGNSA. This CDR3 region has 15 residues. CDR3 sequence: CASSRRLRGQETQYF. The CDR3, as DNA: TGTGCCAGCAGCCGAAGACTGAGGGGCCAAGAGACCCAGTACTTC.

This clonotype was counted many times. The V and J genes are TRBV4-3 and TRBJ2-1; TRBD1 might be the D (6 bases). Between the trimmed V and J ends, which lost 4 bases and 1 base, there was a span of 17 bases. There are 17 residues in the CDR3. The germline V gene encodes CDR1 LGHNA and CDR2 YSLEER. DNA for the CDR3: TGCGCCAGCAGCCGAGATCCGGGACAACTATCCTACAATGAGCAGTTCTTC. It codes for CASSRDPGQLSYNEQFF.

In this sample, this clonotype turned up once. This chain joins TRBV4-2 and TRBJ1-2, with D unclear. The V and J ends lost 3 bases and 7 bases respectively, with 15 bases between them. CDR3 length: 14 residues. CDR1 and CDR2 (germline): LGHNA, YNFKEQ. The CDR3 nucleotides read TGTGCCAGCAGCCAGCATAACCCCGACGGTGGCTACACCTTC. Translating it yields CASSQHNPDGGYTF.

This clonotype showed up many times. The genes are TRBV14 and TRBJ1-2; D unclear. V was clipped by 0 bases and J by 4 bases, with 6 bases between them. Germline V lookup: CDR1 SGHDN, CDR2 FVKESK. The CDR3 has 13 amino acids. CDR3 sequence (DNA): TGTGCCAGCAGCCAAGAATTCGGCTATGGCTACACCTTC. Residues: CASSQEFGYGYTF.

This clonotype was recorded at least ten times. This sequence joins TRBV12-3 or TRBV12-4 and TRBJ2-2; either TRBD1 or TRBD2 may supply D (5 bases each). V shed 2 bases and J shed 4 bases, with 11 bases lying between them. This CDR3 contains 15 residues. CDR3 residues: CASSLRSGSTGELFF. In nucleotides, the CDR3 is TGTGCCAGCAGTTTAAGGTCAGGGAGCACCGGGGAGCTGTTTTTT.

The chain combines TRBV28 with TRBJ1-3; possible D gene TRBD1, 5 bases. The V end lost 2 bases, the J end lost 1 base, and 12 bases lay between the germline ends. The CDR3 sequence is 16 residues long. The germline CDR1 and CDR2 sequences are MDHEN and SYDVKM. CDR3 sequence (DNA): TGTGCCAGCAGTTTAGCGACAGAAGGTTCTGGAAACACCATATATTTT. Its protein product is CASSLATEGSGNTIYF.

This clonotype appeared many times. The chain couples TRBV7-9 to TRBJ2-6; 9 bases fit TRBD1. CDR1 SEHNR and CDR2 FQNEAQ come from the germline V gene (reference sequence). V gave up 4 bases and J gave up 1 base; unmatched junction bases: 2. This CDR3 region has 16 residues. The CDR3 DNA reads as TGTGCCAGCAGCTCTGGGACAGGGTCTGGGGCCAACGTCCTGACTTTC. Encoded protein: CASSSGTGSGANVLTF.

The rearrangement joins TRBV6-5 to TRBJ1-6; 10 nucleotides agree with TRBD1. The CDR3 extends over 16 amino acids. Germline V lookup: CDR1 MNHEY, CDR2 SVGAGI. Trimming at V came to 2 bases and at J to 12 bases, leaving 10 bases not matched to a gene. CDR3 protein: CASSYGETGGAEPLHF. The CDR3 region has the DNA TGTGCCAGCAGTTACGGCGAGACAGGGGGCGCTGAACCCCTCCACTTT.

This clonotype was counted at least ten times. V gene TRBV6-5 combines with J gene TRBJ2-7; 9 bases map to TRBD1. The CDR3 has 14 residues. J gave up 4 bases and V 6 bases, and 7 bases lay outside the gene matches. Germline V lookup: CDR1 MNHEY, CDR2 SVGAGI. CDR3 sequence reads: CASSPAGTGYEQYF. The CDR3, as DNA: TGTGCCAGCAGCCCGGCCGGGACAGGGTACGAGCAGTACTTC.

At least ten counts were recorded for this clonotype. This chain links TRBV5-1 with TRBJ1-2; 10 bases agree with TRBD1. This CDR3 region has 13 residues. Per the germline V gene, CDR1 is SGHRS and CDR2 is YFSETQ. V lost 3 bases to trimming and J lost 8 bases; unmatched junction nucleotides: 4. This CDR3 reads CASSSGTGEGYTF. The CDR3 nucleotides read TGCGCCAGCAGCTCCGGGACAGGGGAAGGCTACACCTTC.

Details on this clonotype: At one end the junction does not follow the germline gene, possibly because of a read error. J is TRBJ1-6 and V is TRBV3-1, with TRBD1 matching over 7 bases. This CDR3 contains 15 residues. Germline V gene lookup returns CDR1 LGHDT and CDR2 YNNKEL (reference sequence). CDR3 in amino acids: CASSRGGQSRSPLHF. DNA of the CDR3: TGCGCCAGCAGCCGAGGGGGACAGAGTAGATCACCCCTCCACTTT.

The chain is built from TRBV5-1 and TRBJ1-6; D might be TRBD1 (6 bases). The CDR3 runs to 15 residues. The germline V gene has CDR1 SGHRS and CDR2 YFSETQ. V lost 2 bases to trimming and J lost 7 bases, with 13 bases between them. The CDR3 region is CASSLATGLNSPLHF. CDR3 nucleotide sequence: TGCGCCAGCAGCTTAGCGACAGGCCTGAATTCACCCCTCCACTTT.

Concerning this clonotype: One end of the junction fails to match germline, which may point to a read error. The genes are TRBV15 and TRBJ1-6; 10 bases are shared with TRBD1. Germline V CDR1 and CDR2: LNHNV, YYDKDF (reference sequence). The CDR3 extends over 16 amino acids. The CDR3 protein is CATSSQWGQGNSLLHF. In nucleotides, the CDR3 is TGTGCCACCAGCAGCCAATGGGGACAGGGGAATTCACTCCTCCACTTT.

This clonotype was counted ten times or more. The chain joins TRBV28 to TRBJ1-4; the match to TRBD1 covers 8 bases. This CDR3 contains 16 residues. J gave up 7 bases and V 2 bases, and 9 bases lay outside the gene matches. Germline V lookup: CDR1 MDHEN, CDR2 SYDVKM. Written as DNA, the CDR3 is TGTGCCAGCAGTTTAAATGGACAGGGTGGGTTTGAAAAACTGTTTTTT. This translates into CASSLNGQGGFEKLFF.

As regards this clonotype: A read error may explain this, as a much larger clone is one base away. The CDR3 sequence is CASSFAGLTDTQYF. CDR3 coding DNA: TGTGCCAGCAGTTTCGCGGGTCTCACAGATACGCAGTATTTT. The V gene is TRBV12-3 or TRBV12-4, the J gene TRBJ2-3, with D possibly TRBD2 on 5 matching bases. Trimming removed 3 bases at V and 2 bases at J, with 9 bases between. The CDR3 is 14 residues long.

This clonotype was seen repeatedly, ten times or more. A single base separates this from a much larger clone, so it may be a read error. This sequence joins TRBV20-1 and TRBJ2-7; a possible D gene is TRBD1 (6 bases). From germline, CDR1 is DFQATT and CDR2 SNEGSKA (reference sequence). The CDR3 runs to 11 residues. In DNA form, the CDR3 reads TGCAGTGCGGGGACATACGGCGCGCAGTCCTTC. The encoded protein is CSAGTYGAQSF.

This clonotype was counted many times. This sequence joins TRBV5-1 and TRBJ2-5; a weak D match, TRBD1 (6 bases). CDR1 and CDR2 from the germline V gene are SGHRS and YFSETQ. V was pared by 0 bases and J by 5 bases, with 14 bases between. The CDR3 is made up of 15 amino acids. The CDR3 loop is CASSLGVTGRETQYF. CDR3 nucleotides: TGCGCCAGCAGCTTGGGAGTAACAGGGCGGGAGACCCAGTACTTC.

This clonotype was observed many times. V usage is TRBV13 and J usage is TRBJ2-7; maybe TRBD2 (6 bases). Germline-derived CDR1 and CDR2 are PRHDT and FYEKMQ (reference sequence). V lost 1 base and J 4 bases, leaving 11 bases between the germline ends. The CDR3 runs to 14 residues. The DNA of the CDR3 is TGTGCCAGCAGCTTAGCCGGGGGAGGATACGAGCAGTACTTC. It codes for CASSLAGGGYEQYF.

This clonotype was seen many times. The chain couples TRBV4-1 to TRBJ2-3; no clear D. V dropped 0 bases and J dropped 4 bases, with 14 bases sitting between them. In germline, CDR1 is MGHRA, CDR2 YSYEKL. This CDR3 is built from 16 residues. CDR3 loop: CASSQDRSPEPDTQYF. The CDR3 DNA follows: TGCGCCAGCAGCCAAGATCGGAGCCCTGAACCAGATACGCAGTATTTT.

This clonotype was observed a handful of times. The rearrangement joins TRBV2 to TRBJ1-1, with D uncertain. This CDR3 is built from 15 residues. The ends were cut back, 6 bases at V and 2 bases at J, with 16 bases in the middle. CDR1 is SNHLY and CDR2 is FYNNEI in the germline V gene. CDR3 region: CASSPIEAENTEAFF. The CDR3, as DNA: TGTGCCAGCAGCCCTATCGAGGCAGAAAACACTGAAGCTTTCTTT.

With respect to this clonotype: Being one base from a much bigger clone, this may be a read error. J is TRBJ2-1 and V is TRBV6-5; D remains ambiguous. The germline CDR1 and CDR2 sequences are MNHEY and SVGAGI. The CDR3 loop spans 12 amino acids. The DNA for the CDR3 is TGTGCCAGCAGTCCCCCCTCCAATGGGCAGTTCTTC. Its translation: CASSPPSNGQFF.

This clonotype has a count of ten or more. J is TRBJ1-3 and V is TRBV6-5, with 7 bases matching TRBD1. Trimming cost V 6 bases and J 4 bases; bases outside gene matches: 6. Germline V gives CDR1 MNHEY, CDR2 SVGAGI. The CDR3 contains 14 residues. The CDR3 spells CASRETGKGNTIYF. The CDR3 DNA sequence: TGTGCCAGCAGGGAGACAGGGAAGGGAAACACCATATATTTT.

There are many counts of this clonotype. The genes are TRBV11-1 and TRBJ2-1; D is uncertain. CDR3 size: 13 residues. Trimming cost V 6 bases and J 8 bases, with 14 bases left between them. CDR1 is SGHAT and CDR2 is FQDESV in the germline V gene (reference sequence). The CDR3 protein is CASRLRGFDEQFF. DNA of the CDR3: TGTGCCAGCAGACTTAGAGGTTTCGATGAGCAGTTCTTC.

Here the CDR3 DNA reads TGTGCCAGCAGCTTAGGCAGGGACAAACTGTTTTTT. Protein: CASSLGRDKLFF. The chain uses TRBV7-9 and TRBJ1-4, with D maybe TRBD1 (5 bases). The CDR3 spans 12 residues. The germline CDR1 and CDR2 sequences are SEHNR and FQNEAQ (reference sequence). V lost 1 base to trimming and J lost 11 bases, with 8 bases between them.